These T cell receptor beta chains were read from a single sample in a study of monozygotic twins with cystic fibrosis. The data were produced by immunoSEQ multiplex PCR, yet TCRdb's version contains in-frame clones alone and is incomplete. The repertoire consists of 29,000 or so clones, with 85% occurring once and the leading ten covering about 0.96%. Specimen: blood. All receptors come from a girl aged 2 to 10 with cystic fibrosis. Each CDR3 is given with its conserved first and last residue. A D gene is named only where the DNA matches it firmly. Where a row states a size, it is once, few, many or the class of an expanded clone; other rows omit it.

J: TRBJ1-1; D: -; size: few; V: TRBV18; CDR3: CASSPRDRASGTEAFF; DNA: TGTGCCAGCTCACCGCGGGACCGAGCGTCGGGTACTGAAGCTTTCTTT
J: TRBJ2-3; D: -; size: -; V: TRBV12-5; CDR3: CASGFWGPGTDTQYF; DNA: TGTGCTAGTGGTTTTTGGGGGCCTGGTACAGATACGCAGTATTTT
J: TRBJ1-1; D: -; size: -; V: TRBV6-5; CDR3: CASSRSENTEAFF; DNA: TGTGCCAGCAGTCGTTCAGAGAACACTGAAGCTTTCTTT
J: TRBJ2-3; D: -; size: -; V: TRBV7-2; CDR3: CASRPWGGTDTQYF; DNA: TGTGCCAGCCGACCCTGGGGCGGCACAGATACGCAGTATTTT
J: TRBJ1-5; D: -; size: few; V: TRBV27; CDR3: CASSLRWISNQPQHF; DNA: TGTGCCAGCAGTTTAAGGTGGATTAGCAATCAGCCCCAGCATTTT
J: TRBJ1-2; D: -; size: once; V: TRBV28; CDR3: CASSLLRGYTF; DNA: TGTGCCAGCAGTTTATTGCGCGGCTACACCTTC
J: TRBJ1-5; D: -; size: -; V: TRBV6-5; CDR3: CASSRDGNQPQHF; DNA: TGTGCCAGCAGCCGGGACGGCAATCAGCCCCAGCATTTT
J: TRBJ1-5; D: -; size: -; V: TRBV12-5; CDR3: CASGEGGNQPQHF; DNA: TGTGCTAGTGGGGAGGGGGGAAATCAGCCCCAGCATTTT
J: TRBJ1-4; D: -; size: -; V: TRBV29-1; CDR3: CSVATNEKLFF; DNA: TGCAGCGTTGCGACTAATGAAAAACTGTTTTTT
J: TRBJ2-7; D: TRBD2; size: -; V: TRBV6-6; CDR3: CASREGLADNYEQYF; DNA: TGTGCCAGCAGAGAGGGACTAGCGGATAACTACGAGCAGTACTTC
J: TRBJ1-1; D: -; size: -; V: TRBV28; CDR3: CASSFSSNTEAFF; DNA: TGTGCCAGCAGTTTCAGCTCCAACACTGAAGCTTTCTTT
J: TRBJ1-1; D: -; size: -; V: TRBV7-8; CDR3: CASSLGTGRDTEAFF; DNA: TGTGCCAGCAGCTTAGGAACAGGGAGGGACACTGAAGCTTTCTTT
J: TRBJ1-1; D: -; size: -; V: TRBV4-1; CDR3: CASSQAQGRNTEAFF; DNA: TGCGCCAGCAGCCAAGCTCAGGGTAGGAACACTGAAGCTTTCTTT
J: TRBJ2-1; D: -; size: -; V: TRBV5-5; CDR3: CASSSAQLQGVEQFF; DNA: TGTGCCAGCAGCTCGGCTCAGCTGCAGGGCGTTGAGCAGTTCTTC
J: TRBJ2-4; D: -; size: -; V: TRBV19; CDR3: CASSVSWDIQYF; DNA: TGTGCCAGTAGTGTTAGTTGGGACATTCAGTACTTC
J: TRBJ1-2; D: -; size: -; V: TRBV19; CDR3: CASSIPQTYGYTF; DNA: TGTGCCAGTAGTATACCACAGACCTATGGCTACACCTTC
J: TRBJ1-1; D: TRBD1; size: -; V: TRBV30; CDR3: CAGSRQGSPEAFF; DNA: TGTGCCGGTAGCAGACAGGGGTCTCCTGAAGCTTTCTTT
J: TRBJ2-7; D: -; size: -; V: TRBV15; CDR3: CATSRIHIPGPAYEQYF; DNA: TGTGCCACCAGCAGGATACACATTCCGGGACCAGCCTACGAGCAGTACTTC
J: TRBJ1-1; D: -; size: -; V: TRBV7-2; CDR3: CASSNTGWPNTEAFF; DNA: TGTGCCAGCAGCAATACAGGTTGGCCGAACACTGAAGCTTTCTTT
J: TRBJ1-3; D: -; size: -; V: TRBV9; CDR3: CASSVEGTGGNTIYF; DNA: TGTGCCAGCAGCGTAGAGGGAACGGGTGGAAACACCATATATTTT
J: TRBJ1-1; D: -; size: few; V: TRBV6-5; CDR3: CASSFANTEAFF; DNA: TGTGCCAGCAGTTTCGCGAACACTGAAGCTTTCTTT
J: TRBJ1-2; D: TRBD1; size: -; V: TRBV25-1; CDR3: CASTGTGAGYTF; DNA: TGTGCCAGCACCGGGACAGGGGCTGGCTACACCTTC
J: TRBJ2-1; D: -; size: -; V: TRBV27; CDR3: CASRVFNEQFF; DNA: TGTGCCAGCAGGGTCTTCAATGAGCAGTTCTTC
J: TRBJ2-5; D: TRBD2; size: -; V: TRBV4-2; CDR3: CASSQESGRKETQYF; DNA: TGTGCCAGCAGCCAAGAAAGCGGGAGGAAAGAGACCCAGTACTTC
J: TRBJ2-1; D: -; size: once; V: TRBV30; CDR3: CAWLEGLSSYNEQFF; DNA: TGTGCCTGGCTAGAGGGACTGAGCTCCTACAATGAGCAGTTCTTC
J: TRBJ2-3; D: -; size: -; V: TRBV28; CDR3: CASSLQGNTQYF; DNA: TGTGCCAGCAGTTTACAGGGGAATACGCAGTATTTT
J: TRBJ2-7; D: TRBD1; size: -; V: TRBV19; CDR3: CASTPGTGPYEQYF; DNA: TGTGCCAGCACCCCCGGGACAGGACCCTACGAGCAGTACTTC
J: TRBJ2-7; D: -; size: -; V: TRBV10-3; CDR3: CAISDLAGRGTAVSYEQYF; DNA: TGTGCCATCAGTGACCTCGCCGGAAGAGGAACAGCGGTTTCCTACGAGCAGTACTTC
J: TRBJ1-1; D: -; size: -; V: TRBV29-1; CDR3: CSVVEAEAFF; DNA: TGCAGCGTTGTTGAGGCTGAAGCTTTCTTT
J: TRBJ2-3; D: -; size: -; V: TRBV19; CDR3: CASTVRGSTDTQYF; DNA: TGTGCCAGTACCGTCCGGGGTAGCACAGATACGCAGTATTTT
J: TRBJ2-2; D: -; size: -; V: TRBV10-1; CDR3: CATNPGGRNTGELFF; DNA: TGCGCCACCAACCCCGGGGGGCGTAATACCGGGGAGCTGTTTTTT